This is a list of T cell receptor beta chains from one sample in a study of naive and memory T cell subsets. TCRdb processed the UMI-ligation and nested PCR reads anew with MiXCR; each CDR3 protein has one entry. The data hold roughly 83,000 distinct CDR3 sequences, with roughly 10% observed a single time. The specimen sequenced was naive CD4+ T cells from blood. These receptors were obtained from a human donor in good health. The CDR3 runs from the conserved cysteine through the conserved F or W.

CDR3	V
CASSLSAVLMNTEAFF	TRBV12-3/TRBV12-4
CASSITPEDTQYF	TRBV19
CSVVKPRYNEQFF	TRBV29-1
CSPPGRGMLEWYF	TRBV29-1
CASSSDYGETQYF	TRBV7-7
CAISERTLNNEQFF	TRBV10-3
CASSFRDLGNNEQFF	TRBV28
CSAPRGRGYTDTQYF	TRBV20-1
CSARDRKRGRPHEQFF	TRBV20-1
CASSRKYKGKNQPQHF	TRBV6-6
CASSPTAAYEQYF	TRBV7-2
CASSFLIRQGQEETQYF	TRBV5-4
CASSRTSGTITDTQYF	TRBV18
CAWVTSGVPYNEQFF	TRBV30
CSAITGEVTDTQYF	TRBV20-1
CASSFLGRTTNEKLFF	TRBV7-2
CASSLGLAGIKTYEQYF	TRBV11-2
CASSSYHRATVDTQYF	TRBV7-2
CASSSNTFGYNEQFF	TRBV5-1
CASSPRLAGTDTQYF	TRBV18
CSASNALVHNEQFF	TRBV20-1
CSVYLQGQYNEQFF	TRBV29-1
CSARGPLQPQHF	TRBV20-1
CASSSGQPEETQYF	TRBV7-9
CSAVRGSGGTYNSPLHF	TRBV20-1
CASTGLNEAYNEQFF	TRBV11-2
CSVVRVNTEAFF	TRBV29-1
CASSGHLIAGGSYNEQFF	TRBV7-2